The entry that follows covers one TCR beta chain sequence. Some clones are missing from TCRdb's copy, which holds only in-frame ones; the method was immunoSEQ multiplex PCR. The profile shows about 140,000 clones, roughly 92% of them singletons. V was pared by 4 bases and J by 4 bases, with 5 bases between. The CDR3 runs to 11 residues. Germline CDR1 LGHNA, CDR2 YNFKEQ. The data belong to a study of control samples from healthy donors and cancer patients. V usage is TRBV4-2 and J usage is TRBJ2-7; D is uncertain. This clonotype was sampled from a man in his forties in good health. Sequences were obtained from blood. The CDR3 spells CASSPGYEQYF. CDR3 DNA: TGTGCCAGCAGCCCCGGGTACGAGCAGTACTTC.